This entry lists 25 T cell receptor beta chains sequenced from one sample in a study of shared clonotypes between healthy human individuals. Some clones are missing from TCRdb's copy, which holds only in-frame ones; the method was immunoSEQ multiplex PCR. Among a few hundred thousand clones listed, 65% were seen once. The sample consisted of memory CD4+ T cells sorted from blood. This sample's subset: CD45RA-negative fraction. The receptors come from a man in his thirties or forties in good health.

The count of this clone is one. This chain joins TRBV30 and TRBJ2-3; unclear D gene. Deletions cut 2 bases from V and 5 bases from J, with 8 bases between. Germline assignment: CDR1 GTSNPN and CDR2 SVGIG (reference sequence). The CDR3 sequence is 12 residues long. The CDR3 DNA follows: TGTGCCTGGAGTCCCGTCGGAGATACGCAGTATTTT. The encoded protein is CAWSPVGDTQYF.

This sequence joins TRBV27 and TRBJ2-1; 7 nucleotides agree with TRBD1. Trimming took 10 bases from V and 5 from J; bases not matched to a gene: 20. Germline-derived CDR1 and CDR2 are MNHEY and SMNVEV (reference sequence). CDR3 length: 17 amino acids. The chain's CDR3 is CATTLTFTHRGHNEQFF. As DNA, the CDR3 is TGTGCCACAACTCTTACATTTACACACAGGGGCCACAATGAGCAGTTCTTC.

This chain joins TRBV10-3 and TRBJ2-2, with 8 nucleotides matching TRBD2. Germline values: CDR1 ENHRY, CDR2 SYGVKD. The CDR3 sequence is 15 residues long. The junction had 8 bases not matched to a gene; V was cut back by 6 bases and J by 5 bases. The CDR3 protein is CAISVGTSFTGELFF. DNA for the CDR3: TGTGCCATCAGCGTCGGGACTAGTTTTACCGGGGAGCTGTTTTTT.

The genes are TRBV9 and TRBJ2-3; 10 bases align to TRBD2. CDR1 and CDR2 from the germline V gene are SGDLS and YYNGEE. V shed 2 bases, J shed 5 bases, and the junction held 8 bases outside the gene matches. The CDR3 is 16 amino acids. DNA for the CDR3: TGTGCCAGCAGCGTTAGTGACCTAGCGGGAGTAGATACGCAGTATTTT. Translating gives CASSVSDLAGVDTQYF.

The V gene is TRBV27, the J gene TRBJ2-5, with a weak D call TRBD2 (6 bases). Trimming pared 2 bases from V and 8 bases from J, leaving 6 bases between. The germline V gene encodes CDR1 MNHEY and CDR2 SMNVEV (reference sequence). CDR3 length: 11 residues. This CDR3 is CASSLGTTQYF. In DNA form, the CDR3 reads TGTGCCAGCAGTTTAGGGACTACCCAGTACTTC.

V is TRBV18 and J is TRBJ2-2; 9 nucleotides line up with TRBD1. The CDR3 totals 15 residues. Per the germline V gene, CDR1 is KGHSH and CDR2 is LQKENI. The junction had 0 bases not matched to a gene; V was cut back by 3 bases and J by 1 base. This CDR3 is CASSPDRGNTGELFF. The CDR3 nucleotides read TGTGCCAGCTCACCGGACAGGGGGAACACCGGGGAGCTGTTTTTT.

This clone appeared many times. This sequence joins TRBV28 and TRBJ1-2; D is unresolved. Germline CDR1 MDHEN, CDR2 SYDVKM. Trimming cost V 5 bases and J 8 bases, with 12 bases left between them. CDR3 size: 12 residues. The CDR3 is CASSPGAIGYTF. Written as DNA, the CDR3 is TGTGCCAGCAGTCCCGGTGCGATAGGCTACACCTTC.

The chain joins TRBV7-2 to TRBJ2-2; D is undetermined. The CDR3 is made up of 16 amino acids. The germline gives CDR1 SGHTA, CDR2 FQGNSA. Trimming cost V 1 base and J 5 bases, with 14 bases left between them. In DNA, the CDR3 is TGTGCCAGCAGCTTAGGCCATACCACACAAACCGGGGAGCTGTTTTTT. This codes for CASSLGHTTQTGELFF.

The chain is built from TRBV27 and TRBJ2-7, with D uncertain. Trimming removed 7 bases at V and 0 bases at J, with 10 bases between. This CDR3 has 13 residues. Germline V gene sequence: CDR1 MNHEY, CDR2 SMNVEV (reference sequence). CDR3 DNA: TGTGCCAGCAAGTCGACGGACTCCTACGAGCAGTACTTC. It yields the protein CASKSTDSYEQYF.

This clone was seen more than once but under ten times. The DNA of the CDR3 is TGTGCCAGCAAGACTAGCTGGCGAGGGGAGCTGTTTTTT. It is translated as CASKTSWRGELFF. The chain combines TRBV6-6 with TRBJ2-2; 7 nucleotides line up with TRBD2. The junction had 7 bases not matched to a gene; V was cut back by 7 bases and J by 8 bases. CDR1 and CDR2 (germline): MNHNY, SVGAGI (reference sequence). CDR3 size: 13 residues.

This chain joins TRBV6-5 and TRBJ2-2, with D perhaps TRBD2 (5 bases). CDR1 is MNHEY, CDR2 SVGAGI, per germline. Trimming removed 0 bases at V and 3 bases at J, with 8 bases between. This CDR3 region has 15 residues. This CDR3 reads CASSYSRAHTGELFF. The DNA of the CDR3 is TGTGCCAGCAGTTACTCGCGGGCACACACCGGGGAGCTGTTTTTT.

The rearrangement uses TRBV5-5 and TRBJ2-7; no reliable D call. V was trimmed by 2 bases and J by 5 bases, leaving 20 bases between them. The CDR3 covers 16 residues. Germline-derived CDR1 and CDR2 are SGHKS and YYEKEE (reference sequence). This CDR3 reads CASSLGVILGANEQYF. The CDR3 DNA is TGTGCCAGCAGCTTAGGCGTTATCCTGGGTGCAAACGAGCAGTACTTC.

The V call is TRBV18, the J call TRBJ2-1; a possible D gene is TRBD2 (6 bases). Looked up from germline, CDR1 is KGHSH and CDR2 is LQKENI. V lost 5 bases and J 9 bases, leaving 11 bases between the germline ends. This CDR3 is built from 12 residues. The CDR3 reads CASSTAGGEQFF. The CDR3 DNA reads as TGTGCCAGCTCAACAGCCGGGGGTGAGCAGTTCTTC.

V usage is TRBV6-6 and J usage is TRBJ2-5; the match to TRBD2 covers 8 bases. The CDR3 contains 14 residues. V lost 1 base and J lost 7; bases outside the gene matches: 5. Per germline, CDR1 MNHNY and CDR2 SVGAGI (reference sequence). The CDR3 sequence: CASSYLGLEGTQYF. The CDR3 nucleotides read TGTGCCAGCAGTTACTTGGGACTAGAGGGGACCCAGTACTTC.

The chain joins TRBV5-1 to TRBJ2-7, with TRBD2 matching over 7 bases. The V gene end was trimmed by 3 bases and the J gene end by 2 bases; junction bases not matched to a gene: 8. The CDR3 has 15 residues. Looked up from germline, CDR1 is SGHRS and CDR2 is YFSETQ. The CDR3 region is CASSSPGGYTYEQYF. CDR3 nucleotide sequence: TGCGCCAGCAGCTCCCCGGGGGGATATACCTACGAGCAGTACTTC.

Only one count was recorded for this clone. The chain combines TRBV11-3 with TRBJ2-7; 7 nucleotides line up with TRBD1. The J segment lost 0 bases and the V segment lost 4 bases, leaving 9 bases of the junction unmatched. This CDR3 contains 16 residues. Germline CDR1 and CDR2: SGHNT and YENEEA. The CDR3 region has the DNA TGTGCCAGCAGCTGTACAGGGGCCCCGCTCTCCTACGAGCAGTACTTC. It specifies CASSCTGAPLSYEQYF. The entire variable domain, with the rest obtained from reference TRBV11-3 and TRBJ2-7, is as follows: EAGVVQSPRYKIIEKKQPVAFWCNPISGHNTLYWYLQNLGQGPELLIRYENEEAVDDSQLPKDRFSAERLKGVDSTLKIQPAELGDSAVYLCASSCTGAPLSYEQYFGPGTRLTVT.

The CDR3 sequence is CASSFSFYEQFF. DNA of the CDR3: TGTGCCAGCAGCTTCTCATTTTATGAGCAGTTCTTC. The chain carries TRBV5-6 and TRBJ2-1; D not resolved. V was cut by 2 bases and J by 8 bases, with 8 bases left in between. The CDR3 runs 12 residues. In germline, CDR1 is SGHDT, CDR2 YYEEEE. Using reference TRBV5-6 and TRBJ2-1 for the parts outside the CDR3, the full variable domain is DAGVTQSPTHLIKTRGQQVTLRCSPKSGHDTVSWYQQALGQGPQFIFQYYEEEERQRGNFPDRFSGHQFPNYSSELNVNALLLGDSALYLCASSFSFYEQFFGPGTRLTVL.

This sequence joins TRBV18 and TRBJ2-7, with D unclear. Trimming took off 2 bases at V and 3 bases at J, with 8 bases between the two ends. The germline V gene has CDR1 KGHSH and CDR2 LQKENI. The CDR3 has 13 residues. The DNA for the CDR3 is TGTGCCAGCTCACCAGACCAGAACTACGAGCAGTACTTC. Its translation is CASSPDQNYEQYF.

The rearrangement uses TRBV30 and TRBJ1-3; D remains unclear. The CDR3 sequence is 12 residues long. CDR1 and CDR2 (germline): GTSNPN, SVGIG (reference sequence). The germline V and J ends were trimmed by 6 bases and 1 base, with 7 bases remaining between them. The CDR3 loop is CACGVSGNTIYF. The CDR3 DNA reads TGTGCCTGCGGGGTTTCTGGAAACACCATATATTTT.

This clone occurred once. The gene calls are TRBV28 and TRBJ2-2; TRBD2 matches at 7 bases. The CDR3 spans 15 residues. V dropped 6 bases and J dropped 0; count of bases not matched to a gene: 4. CDR1 is MDHEN, CDR2 SYDVKM, per germline. This CDR3 reads CASSPAGANTGELFF. In nucleotides, the CDR3 is TGTGCCAGCAGCCCCGCGGGAGCGAACACCGGGGAGCTGTTTTTT.

Of note for this clone: The identical CDR3 is also encoded by other nucleotide sequences in the sample. This sequence joins TRBV6-1 and TRBJ1-5; D possibly corresponds to TRBD1 (6 bases). The germline V gene has CDR1 MNHNS and CDR2 SASEGT. The CDR3 has 12 amino acids. Trimming took 3 bases from V and 6 from J, leaving 6 bases between them. CDR3 DNA: TGTGCCAGCAGTGAGGGGGCTCAGCCCCAGCATTTT. Amino acid sequence: CASSEGAQPQHF.

This chain connects TRBV5-4 to TRBJ2-3; D may be TRBD1 or TRBD2 (5 bases each). V lost 1 base and J lost 5, with 8 bases in between. Germline CDR1 SGHNT, CDR2 YYREEE (reference sequence). The CDR3 loop spans 13 amino acids. CDR3 loop: CASSLTRGDTQYF. In nucleotides, the CDR3 is TGTGCCAGCAGCTTGACGAGGGGAGATACGCAGTATTTT.

This clone appeared a few times. The chain joins TRBV5-1 to TRBJ1-2, with no clear D. The CDR3 covers 15 residues. The V gene's germline CDR1 is SGHRS and CDR2 YFSETQ. Trimming cost V 4 bases and J 2 bases, with 15 bases left between them. CDR3 loop: CASSVGNSGNYGYTF. The DNA of the CDR3 is TGCGCCAGCAGCGTGGGGAACAGCGGGAACTATGGCTACACCTTC.

This clone was picked up one time. The genes are TRBV18 and TRBJ1-1; D perhaps matches TRBD1 (6 bases). This CDR3 comprises 16 residues. Per the germline V gene, CDR1 is KGHSH and CDR2 is LQKENI. The germline V and J ends were trimmed by 2 bases and 5 bases, with 18 bases remaining between them. CDR3 in amino acids: CASSPNRQGLGTEAFF. Here the CDR3 DNA reads TGTGCCAGCTCACCAAACAGGCAGGGGCTCGGTACTGAAGCTTTCTTT.

The chain combines TRBV19 with TRBJ1-5; D not certain. V shed 4 bases and J shed 0 bases, with 16 bases lying between them. The germline gives CDR1 LNHDA, CDR2 SQIVND (reference sequence). CDR3 length equals 17 residues. The CDR3: CASSSLRPDDSNQPQHF. DNA for the CDR3: TGTGCCAGTAGTAGCTTGAGGCCCGACGATAGCAATCAGCCCCAGCATTTT. Variable domain in full (rest from reference TRBV19 and TRBJ1-5): DGGITQSPKYLFRKEGQNVTLSCEQNLNHDAMYWYRQDPGQGLRLIYYSQIVNDFQKGDIAEGYSVSREKKESFPLTVTSAQKNPTAFYLCASSSLRPDDSNQPQHFGDGTRLSIL.